This T cell receptor beta chain stems from a study of CD8 T cells in ankylosing spondylitis. This clonotype was observed many times. The CDR3 totals 14 residues. The V end was cut by 1 base, the J end by 2 bases, with 9 bases between. Germline V gives CDR1 MGHRA, CDR2 YSYEKL. TCRdb re-called the 5' RACE reads with MiXCR, one entry per CDR3 protein. The sample yields 250,000 or so distinct CDR3 sequences, 18% seen once. The sequence derives from a male donor with ankylosing spondylitis or in good health (not recorded which). The sample comprised blood, either unsorted or a sorted T cell fraction (not recorded which). The V gene is TRBV4-1, the J gene TRBJ2-7; possibly TRBD1 for D (6 bases). The CDR3 loop reads CASSQGAGAYEQYF. The DNA for the CDR3 is TGCGCCAGCAGCCAAGGAGCAGGGGCCTACGAGCAGTACTTC.